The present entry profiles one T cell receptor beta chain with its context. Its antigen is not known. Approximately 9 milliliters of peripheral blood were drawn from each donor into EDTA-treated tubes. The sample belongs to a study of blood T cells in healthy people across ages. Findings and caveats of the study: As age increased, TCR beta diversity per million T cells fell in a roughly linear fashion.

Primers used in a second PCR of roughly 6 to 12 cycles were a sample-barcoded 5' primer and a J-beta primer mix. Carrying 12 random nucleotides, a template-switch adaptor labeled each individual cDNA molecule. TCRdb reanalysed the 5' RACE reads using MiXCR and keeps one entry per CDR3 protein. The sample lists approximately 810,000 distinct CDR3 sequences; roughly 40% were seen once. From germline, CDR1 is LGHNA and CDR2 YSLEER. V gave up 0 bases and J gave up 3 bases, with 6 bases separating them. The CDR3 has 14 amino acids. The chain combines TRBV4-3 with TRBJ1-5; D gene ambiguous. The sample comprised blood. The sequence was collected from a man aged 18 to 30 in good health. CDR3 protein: CASSQDQNNQPQHF. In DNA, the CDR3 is TGCGCCAGCAGCCAAGACCAGAACAATCAGCCCCAGCATTTT.